This T cell receptor beta chain stems from a study of T cells in localized non-small cell lung cancer. The table came from immunoSEQ multiplex PCR; TCRdb's copy has only in-frame clones and leaves some out. This sample has approximately 1,500 clones, with 36% found just once. Free of atypia, the adjacent lung was collected at least 2 cm away from the tumor margin. This clone was observed a handful of times. Antigen specificity is unknown. The ends were cut back, 4 bases at V and 0 bases at J, with 10 bases in the middle. Germline V gene sequence: CDR1 SGDLS, CDR2 YYNGEE. There are 15 residues in the CDR3. Regarding the study as a whole: Clonality of T cells reached its maximum in uninvolved adjacent lung, surpassing tumor.

The chain carries TRBV9 and TRBJ1-4, with unresolved D. The receptor was isolated from a woman aged 35 to 75 with stage I squamous cell lung carcinoma. The sample here was normal lung tissue next to the tumor, taken before any cancer treatment. CDR3 nucleotides: TGTGCCAGCAGCCCTACTGGAGCAACTAATGAAAAACTGTTTTTT. Translated: CASSPTGATNEKLFF.